This is a list of T cell receptor beta chains from one sample in a study of control samples from healthy donors and cancer patients. Here immunoSEQ multiplex PCR was the method, and the copy in TCRdb shows in-frame clones only, minus some. Altogether roughly 100,000 clones are present, 70% to 90% being singletons, with the ten largest covering 12% to 15%. The specimen was blood. The receptors here all came from a man aged 30-40 years in good health. Both conserved end residues are part of each CDR3. A D gene is named only where the DNA matches it firmly. Not all rows give a size; the values are once, few, many and, for expanded clones, a class.

.,TRBJ2-3,.,TRBV19,CASTAGGQPADTQYF,TGTGCCAGTACGGCTGGGGGACAACCCGCAGATACGCAGTATTTT
.,TRBJ2-7,TRBD2,TRBV7-9,CASSLPGGTWEQYF,TGTGCCAGCAGTTTGCCGGGAGGAACGTGGGAGCAGTACTTC
.,TRBJ2-5,.,TRBV5-8,CASSFVWAETQYF,TGTGCCAGCAGCTTTGTGTGGGCCGAGACCCAGTACTTC
.,TRBJ2-3,TRBD2,TRBV6-5,CASGPGLGTDTQYF,TGTGCCAGCGGGCCGGGACTAGGGACAGATACGCAGTATTTT
.,TRBJ1-5,TRBD1,TRBV4-1,CASSQEVSRGPNQPQHF,TGCGCCAGCAGCCAAGAGGTCAGCAGGGGGCCGAATCAGCCCCAGCATTTT
.,TRBJ2-3,TRBD2,TRBV7-2,CASSTSSSGRQYTDTQYF,TGTGCCAGCAGCACCTCTTCTAGCGGGAGGCAATACACAGATACGCAGTATTTT
.,TRBJ2-3,.,TRBV27,CASSLRGMEDTQYF,TGTGCCAGCAGTTTAAGAGGGATGGAGGATACGCAGTATTTT
.,TRBJ1-4,.,TRBV30,CASNEGRTNEKLFF,TGTGCCTCGAACGAAGGTCGAACTAATGAAAAACTGTTTTTT
.,TRBJ2-3,.,TRBV27,CASSLGPSANLRDTQYF,TGTGCCAGCAGTTTGGGCCCTAGCGCAAACCTTAGGGATACGCAGTATTTT
once,TRBJ2-7,.,TRBV6-6,CASGGSSYEQYF,TGTGCCAGCGGAGGGAGCTCCTACGAGCAGTACTTC
.,TRBJ2-1,.,TRBV11-3,CASSLEGFDEQFF,TGTGCCAGCAGCTTAGAGGGTTTTGATGAGCAGTTCTTC
.,TRBJ2-1,.,TRBV9,CASSSPPNEQFF,TGTGCCAGCAGCTCCCCTCCCAATGAGCAGTTCTTC
.,TRBJ2-5,TRBD1,TRBV15,CATRGGTGGLDQETQYF,TGTGCCACCAGAGGCGGGACAGGGGGCCTGGACCAAGAGACCCAGTACTTC
.,TRBJ1-6,TRBD1,TRBV30,CAWLGQLDSPLHF,TGTGCCTGGTTGGGACAGTTGGATTCACCCCTCCACTTT
.,TRBJ2-7,TRBD1,TRBV7-9,CASSLKPGQGRYEQYF,TGTGCCAGCAGCCTAAAGCCGGGACAGGGACGATACGAGCAGTACTTC
.,TRBJ1-4,TRBD1,TRBV2,CASSGGQGLATNEKLFF,TGTGCCAGCAGCGGGGGACAGGGACTTGCAACTAATGAAAAACTGTTTTTT
.,TRBJ2-3,TRBD2,TRBV24-1,CATTEGGGTDTQYF,TGTGCCACCACCGAGGGAGGGGGCACAGATACGCAGTATTTT
.,TRBJ2-1,.,TRBV1,CTSSHIGSDNEQFF,TGCACCAGCAGCCACATTGGGTCGGACAATGAGCAGTTCTTC
.,TRBJ2-7,.,TRBV19,CASSTGKNYEQYF,TGTGCCAGTAGTACAGGGAAAAACTACGAGCAGTACTTC
.,TRBJ2-5,TRBD2,TRBV4-2,CASSQSTSGQETQYF,TGTGCCAGCAGCCAATCTACTAGCGGTCAAGAGACCCAGTACTTC
.,TRBJ2-7,.,TRBV6-4,CATRGDSQDEQYF,TGTGCCACCCGGGGGGACAGTCAAGACGAGCAGTACTTC
.,TRBJ2-7,.,TRBV6-4,CASSDPKDGGYYEQYF,TGTGCCAGCAGTGACCCGAAGGACGGCGGATACTACGAGCAGTACTTC
.,TRBJ2-4,TRBD1,TRBV6-4,CARQGAEAKNIQYF,TGTGCCAGACAGGGGGCCGAAGCCAAAAACATTCAGTACTTC
.,TRBJ2-5,TRBD1,TRBV5-6,CASSFRQGFARETQYF,TGTGCCAGCAGCTTCAGACAGGGTTTCGCTCGAGAGACCCAGTACTTC
.,TRBJ2-1,.,TRBV28,CASSLRNEQFF,TGTGCCAGCAGTCTCAGAAATGAGCAGTTCTTC
.,TRBJ2-6,TRBD1,TRBV30,CAWTRDRDNSGANVLTF,TGTGCCTGGACCAGGGACAGGGATAATTCTGGGGCCAACGTCCTGACTTTC
.,TRBJ2-7,.,TRBV3-1/TRBV3-2,CASSPQGGEQYF,TGTGCCAGCAGCCCCCAGGGAGGCGAGCAGTACTTC
.,TRBJ1-1,.,TRBV5-1,CASRLRGNTEAFF,TGCGCCAGCAGACTAAGGGGGAACACTGAAGCTTTCTTT
.,TRBJ2-1,.,TRBV28,CASSLPRGREQFF,TGTGCCAGCAGTCTACCAAGAGGGCGGGAGCAGTTCTTC
.,TRBJ2-2,.,TRBV19,CASSRALTNTGELFF,TGTGCCAGTAGTCGAGCGCTAACGAACACCGGGGAGCTGTTTTTT
.,TRBJ2-2,.,TRBV7-2,CASSSMDTGELFF,TGTGCCAGCAGCTCCATGGACACCGGGGAGCTGTTTTTT
.,TRBJ1-2,.,TRBV3-1/TRBV3-2,CASSPGNYGYTF,TGTGCCAGCAGCCCGGGGAACTATGGCTACACCTTC
.,TRBJ2-1,TRBD1,TRBV27,CASGKGTGIFF,TGTGCCAGCGGGAAGGGGACAGGGATTTTCTTC
.,TRBJ2-2,.,TRBV27,CASSKQGGTGELFF,TGTGCCAGCAGTAAGCAGGGTGGCACCGGGGAGCTGTTTTTT
.,TRBJ2-7,.,TRBV24-1,CATSDGRDSYEQYF,TGTGCCACCAGTGATGGGCGAGACTCCTACGAGCAGTACTTC
once,TRBJ2-7,TRBD1,TRBV19,CASSSRDSGPYEQYF,TGTGCCAGTAGTAGTAGGGACAGTGGGCCCTACGAGCAGTACTTC
.,TRBJ2-6,.,TRBV27,CASSKDRDAADAGANVLTF,TGTGCCAGCAGTAAGGACCGGGACGCCGCAGATGCTGGGGCCAACGTCCTGACTTTC
.,TRBJ2-7,.,TRBV7-3,CASSLGPNYEQYF,TGTGCCAGCAGCTTAGGACCCAACTACGAGCAGTACTTC
few,TRBJ1-5,TRBD1,TRBV2,CASSTGTGDQPQHF,TGTGCCAGCAGTACCGGGACAGGGGATCAGCCCCAGCATTTT
once,TRBJ2-1,TRBD2,TRBV3-1/TRBV3-2,CASSHVSGRPYYNEQFF,TGTGCCAGCAGCCATGTTAGCGGGAGGCCGTACTACAATGAGCAGTTCTTC
.,TRBJ1-2,.,TRBV30,CASRLGKRPVLGGYTF,TGTGCCAGCCGTCTAGGGAAGCGGCCAGTACTTGGAGGCTACACCTTC
.,TRBJ2-1,TRBD2,TRBV13,CASSSIGTSGEGFNEQFF,TGTGCCAGCAGCTCAATAGGGACTAGCGGAGAGGGGTTTAATGAGCAGTTCTTC
.,TRBJ1-5,TRBD1,TRBV19,CASSVQGGINQPQHF,TGTGCCAGTAGTGTACAGGGGGGGATTAATCAGCCCCAGCATTTT
once,TRBJ2-7,.,TRBV5-1,CASSLAGTAAPYEQYF,TGCGCCAGCAGCTTGGCCGGGACCGCAGCCCCCTACGAGCAGTACTTC
.,TRBJ2-1,.,TRBV24-1,CATSDPTGSSYNEQFF,TGTGCCACCAGTGACCCCACAGGGAGCTCCTACAATGAGCAGTTCTTC
.,TRBJ2-1,TRBD2,TRBV5-1,CASSLNSGLADSYNEQFF,TGCGCCAGCAGCTTGAACAGCGGGCTAGCGGATTCCTACAATGAGCAGTTCTTC
.,TRBJ2-7,TRBD1,TRBV6-5,CASNPVRDSYYEQYF,TGTGCCAGCAACCCGGTCCGGGACAGCTACTACGAGCAGTACTTC
.,TRBJ2-7,.,TRBV10-2,CASSKSGSSYEQYF,TGCGCCAGCAGTAAGAGCGGTAGCTCCTACGAGCAGTACTTC
.,TRBJ2-7,.,TRBV27,CASSLMAGYTYEQYF,TGTGCCAGCAGTTTAATGGCAGGGTATACCTACGAGCAGTACTTC
.,TRBJ1-5,.,TRBV28,CASSSGQFNQPQHF,TGTGCCAGCAGTTCTGGACAGTTCAATCAGCCCCAGCATTTT
.,TRBJ2-3,.,TRBV19,CASSIFGGPSTDTQYF,TGTGCCAGTAGTATATTTGGGGGCCCTAGCACAGATACGCAGTATTTT
.,TRBJ2-1,.,TRBV1,CTSSQELASGCAGTYNEQFF,TGCACCAGCAGCCAAGAGCTGGCTAGCGGGTGTGCCGGAACCTACAATGAGCAGTTCTTC
.,TRBJ1-4,.,TRBV24-1,CATSGGAGSEKLFF,TGTGCCACCAGTGGCGGGGCCGGGAGTGAAAAACTGTTTTTT
.,TRBJ2-3,TRBD2,TRBV6-5,CASSYSLAGVAATQYF,TGTGCCAGCAGTTACTCACTAGCGGGAGTCGCTGCTACGCAGTATTTT
once,TRBJ2-5,.,TRBV5-1,CASSISGSSLQETQYF,TGCGCCAGCAGCATCTCCGGGTCGTCCCTCCAAGAGACCCAGTACTTC
.,TRBJ2-1,TRBD1,TRBV24-1,CATSDLQRTGVLNEQFF,TGTGCCACCAGTGATTTGCAGAGGACAGGGGTTCTTAATGAGCAGTTCTTC
.,TRBJ2-1,.,TRBV5-1,CASSPPGRTNEQFF,TGCGCCAGCAGCCCCCCGGGACGGACCAATGAGCAGTTCTTC
.,TRBJ1-1,TRBD1,TRBV28,CASRPTGSTEAFF,TGTGCCAGCAGACCGACAGGGTCTACTGAAGCTTTCTTT
.,TRBJ1-1,.,TRBV11-2,CASSTTRNTEAFF,TGTGCCAGCAGCACAACTCGGAACACTGAAGCTTTCTTT